The 21 T cell receptor beta chains below all came from one sample that was sequenced in a study of memory CD4+ T cells and cytomegalovirus serostatus. The assay was immunoSEQ multiplex PCR, and TCRdb's table has in-frame clones only and misses some. This table holds under 40,000 clones, around 80% found once. The sort gate was single viable CD3+CD4+CD8-CD45RO+ cells for memory CD4+ T cells. The sample taken for sequencing was memory CD4+ T cells from blood. These receptors were collected from an adult in good health and CMV-seropositive.

The chain couples TRBV5-6 to TRBJ1-2; D not resolved. Germline assignment: CDR1 SGHDT and CDR2 YYEEEE. The CDR3 has 15 residues. V lost 4 bases and J lost 3, with 16 bases in between. CDR3 region: CASSRSRSFDYGYTF. In DNA form, the CDR3 reads TGTGCCAGCAGCCGATCAAGGTCCTTTGACTATGGCTACACCTTC.

V usage is TRBV6-1 and J usage is TRBJ2-5; 10 bases line up with TRBD1. This CDR3 is 15 amino acids long. Trimming at V came to 1 base and at J to 5 bases, leaving 4 bases not matched to a gene. Germline CDR1 and CDR2: MNHNS and SASEGT. Written as DNA, the CDR3 is TGTGCCAGCAGTGAAGGGGACAGGGGACTGGAGACCCAGTACTTC. This translates into CASSEGDRGLETQYF.

This clone was counted between two and nine times. The chain links TRBV6-1 to TRBJ1-3; D gene uncertain. Germline CDR1 and CDR2: MNHNS and SASEGT. The CDR3 sequence is 15 residues long. V was shortened by 2 bases and J by 0 bases, with 8 bases between the two germline ends. CDR3 nucleotide sequence: TGTGCCAGCAGTGAACGTCCGAACTCTGGAAACACCATATATTTT. It yields the protein CASSERPNSGNTIYF.

The genes are TRBV5-6 and TRBJ1-1, with 8 bases that match TRBD1. V gave up 3 bases and J gave up 7 bases; unmatched junction bases: 5. CDR1 SGHDT and CDR2 YYEEEE come from the germline V gene. This CDR3 contains 13 residues. CDR3: CASSSGTGFEAFF. The CDR3 region has the DNA TGTGCCAGCAGCTCAGGGACAGGCTTTGAAGCTTTCTTT. Combining the CDR3 with reference TRBV5-6 and TRBJ1-1 gives the whole variable domain DAGVTQSPTHLIKTRGQQVTLRCSPKSGHDTVSWYQQALGQGPQFIFQYYEEEERQRGNFPDRFSGHQFPNYSSELNVNALLLGDSALYLCASSSGTGFEAFFGQGTRLTVV.

Only a few counts were recorded for this clone. This chain connects TRBV5-1 to TRBJ2-2; D might be TRBD1 or TRBD2, each matching 6 bases. With 3 bases removed from V and 4 bases from J, the gap between germline ends came to 13 bases. The CDR3 covers 15 residues. The V gene's germline CDR1 is SGHRS and CDR2 YFSETQ. For the CDR3, the DNA is TGCGCCAGCAGCTGGGGGGCAGGAGGCACCGGGGAGCTGTTTTTT. Translating gives CASSWGAGGTGELFF.

CDR3 coding DNA: TGCAGCGTTGACAGGGTAGGAACTGAAGCTTTCTTT. It encodes CSVDRVGTEAFF. The genes are TRBV29-1 and TRBJ1-1; D is perhaps TRBD1 (5 bases). CDR3 size: 12 residues. CDR1 and CDR2 (germline): SQVTM, ANQGSEA. V was trimmed by 3 bases and J by 5 bases, leaving 10 bases between them.

This clone was observed a few times. The gene calls are TRBV7-6 and TRBJ2-3, with D perhaps matching TRBD2 (6 bases). V lost 5 bases, J lost 4 bases, and 19 bases lay in between. This CDR3 contains 16 residues. Germline V gene lookup returns CDR1 SGHVS and CDR2 FNYEAQ. In DNA, the CDR3 is TGTGCCAGCAGCGCTTTTACGGGGGAGTCTGCAGATACGCAGTATTTT. Its translation: CASSAFTGESADTQYF.

This clone was observed a few times. The J gene is TRBJ1-2, the V gene TRBV4-2; 7 nucleotides align to TRBD1. V lost 1 base, J lost 4 bases, and 6 bases stayed unmatched. The CDR3 covers 15 residues. Germline CDR1 and CDR2: LGHNA and YNFKEQ. The CDR3 loop is CASSQGQGLSYGYTF. The CDR3 coding sequence is TGTGCCAGCAGCCAAGGACAGGGACTTTCCTATGGCTACACCTTC.

This clone was detected once. This sequence joins TRBV7-9 and TRBJ1-5; the D is unclear. V dropped 4 bases and J dropped 5 bases, with 6 bases sitting between them. Germline-derived CDR1 and CDR2 are SEHNR and FQNEAQ (reference sequence). The CDR3 has 12 residues. The CDR3 bases are TGTGCCAGCAGCTGGGGAGATCAGCCCCAGCATTTT. It specifies CASSWGDQPQHF.

The V call is TRBV11-2, the J call TRBJ2-5; D ambiguous. The germline V gene encodes CDR1 SGHAT and CDR2 FQNNGV. CDR3 length equals 15 residues. V shed 1 base and J shed 5 bases, with 14 bases lying between them. The CDR3 protein is CASSLGSPPGETQYF. The CDR3, as DNA: TGTGCCAGCAGCTTAGGTTCCCCCCCGGGTGAGACCCAGTACTTC.

The chain employs TRBV11-2 and TRBJ1-5, with D tentatively TRBD1 (5 bases). The CDR3 length is 13 residues. Germline V gives CDR1 SGHAT, CDR2 FQNNGV. The ends were cut back, 5 bases at V and 5 bases at J, with 10 bases in the middle. CDR3 coding DNA: TGTGCCAGCAGCATGCGGGGGGATCAGCCCCAGCATTTT. Translated: CASSMRGDQPQHF.

The rearrangement uses TRBV2 and TRBJ1-1; D unclear. The ends were cut back, 1 base at V and 1 base at J, with 1 base in the middle. This CDR3 spans 12 amino acids. CDR1 and CDR2 (germline): SNHLY, FYNNEI. In DNA form, the CDR3 reads TGTGCCAGCAGTGAAGGGAACACTGAAGCTTTCTTT. Its translation: CASSEGNTEAFF.

This clone was seen more than once but under ten times. The V call is TRBV6-1, the J call TRBJ1-2, with a weak D call TRBD1 (6 bases). This CDR3 comprises 15 residues. Germline CDR1 MNHNS, CDR2 SASEGT. The V gene lost 6 bases and the J gene lost 4 bases, with 18 bases spanning the gap. CDR3 in DNA: TGTGCCAGCAGGCCTACTTCGACAGGTTCCTATGGCTACACCTTC. As protein: CASRPTSTGSYGYTF.

V and J are TRBV11-2 and TRBJ1-1; D remains ambiguous. From germline, CDR1 is SGHAT and CDR2 FQNNGV. Deletions cut 5 bases from V and 0 bases from J, with 10 bases between. This CDR3 contains 14 residues. In DNA, the CDR3 is TGTGCCAGCAGCCCAATAAGAATGAACACTGAAGCTTTCTTT. Translation gives CASSPIRMNTEAFF.

This clone was counted a few times. The rearrangement uses TRBV15 and TRBJ1-1; no definite D call. The CDR3 spans 14 residues. Germline assignment: CDR1 LNHNV and CDR2 YYDKDF (reference sequence). V lost 1 base and J 4 bases, leaving 10 bases between the germline ends. CDR3: CATSRGARFTEAFF. The DNA for the CDR3 is TGTGCCACCAGCAGAGGGGCTAGGTTCACTGAAGCTTTCTTT.

The chain joins TRBV7-2 to TRBJ1-3; 9 nucleotides align to TRBD1. The V and J ends lost 2 bases and 0 bases, in that order; junction bases with no gene match: 2. The germline V gene has CDR1 SGHTA and CDR2 FQGNSA. The length of the CDR3 is 16 residues. The CDR3 region has the DNA TGTGCCAGCAGCTTAACAGGGGGCTACTCTGGAAACACCATATATTTT. Protein sequence: CASSLTGGYSGNTIYF. The variable domain in full, completed from reference TRBV7-2 and TRBJ1-3, reads GAGVSQSPSNKVTEKGKDVELRCDPISGHTALYWYRQSLGQGLEFLIYFQGNSAPDKSGLPSDRFSAERTGGSVSTLTIQRTQQEDSAVYLCASSLTGGYSGNTIYFGEGSWLTVV.

This rearrangement joins TRBV28 to TRBJ1-5, with unresolved D. The CDR3 is 13 residues long. Germline V lookup: CDR1 MDHEN, CDR2 SYDVKM. V was clipped by 4 bases and J by 4 bases, with 8 bases between them. The CDR3 spells CASSSGSNQPQHF. The CDR3 nucleotides are TGTGCCAGCAGTTCCGGGTCTAATCAGCCCCAGCATTTT. The whole variable domain, remainder taken from reference TRBV28 and TRBJ1-5, is DVKVTQSSRYLVKRTGEKVFLECVQDMDHENMFWYRQDPGLGLRLIYFSYDVKMKEKGDIPEGYSVSREKKERFSLILESASTNQTSMYLCASSSGSNQPQHFGDGTRLSIL.

The CDR3 sequence: CASSQDLGARGEKLFF. The CDR3 nucleotides are TGTGCCAGCAGCCAAGATCTTGGGGCGAGGGGGGAAAAACTGTTTTTT. The chain uses TRBV4-2 and TRBJ1-4; maybe TRBD1 (6 bases). CDR3 length: 16 residues. V gave up 0 bases and J gave up 8 bases, with 16 bases separating them. Germline V gene sequence: CDR1 LGHNA, CDR2 YNFKEQ.

This chain joins TRBV5-1 and TRBJ1-2, with 9 bases identical to TRBD1. The J segment lost 4 bases and the V segment lost 5 bases, leaving 9 bases of the junction unmatched. CDR1 is SGHRS and CDR2 is YFSETQ in the germline V gene. The length of the CDR3 is 15 residues. This CDR3 is CASRQELDRGYGYTF. CDR3 sequence (DNA): TGCGCCAGCAGACAAGAGTTGGACAGGGGCTATGGCTACACCTTC.

V is TRBV6-5 and J is TRBJ1-1, with TRBD1 as a possible D gene (5 bases). Trimming removed 2 bases from V and 10 bases from J, with 23 bases in between. The CDR3 has 16 amino acids. Per the germline V gene, CDR1 is MNHEY and CDR2 is SVGAGI. CDR3 protein: CASSYGDLRDLRPAFF. CDR3 DNA sequence: TGTGCCAGCAGTTACGGAGATCTCAGGGATCTACGTCCAGCTTTCTTT.

V and J are TRBV29-1 and TRBJ2-3, with 12 positions matching TRBD2. This CDR3 is built from 15 residues. Trimming removed 1 base from V and 5 bases from J; junction bases left unmatched: 4. Germline CDR1 SQVTM, CDR2 ANQGSEA. Here the CDR3 DNA reads TGCAGCGTTGAAGCCCTAGCGGGAGGGAGAGATACGCAGTATTTT. This codes for CSVEALAGGRDTQYF.